This T cell receptor beta chain appears in the sequencing data of a study of metastatic and nonmetastatic thyroid tumors. Study-wide background: Repertoire comparison spanned blood and tumor or nodule tissue of malignant and benign thyroid patients.

Losses at the gene ends were 4 bases for V and 1 base for J; bases not matched to a gene: 4. Germline-derived CDR1 and CDR2 are MGHRA and YSYEKL. The CDR3 length is 15 residues. All patients were treatment-naive before thyroid surgery. Study-level findings and limits: Significantly higher TCR beta diversity was reportedly seen in malignant thyroid tumors than benign nodules, in blood and tumor.

This clone was seen many times. Its antigen remains unknown. In the original processing: A distant-metastasis classifier for papillary thyroid cancer was built using CDR3 differences across clinicopathological groups. TCRdb called clones again from the PCR reads with MiXCR. For this entry, the V and J calls and clone size follow TCRdb and not the study's own pipeline. Of around 8,000 clones listed, around a quarter are singletons. Sequencing was carried out using tumor tissue. The chain employs TRBV4-1 and TRBJ2-3; 8 nucleotides align to TRBD1. The sequence was collected from a female donor with papillary thyroid cancer or a benign thyroid nodule (not recorded which). Some clones in this sample may be carry-over from other donors' samples. The CDR3 sequence: CASSPSGQGTDTQYF. CDR3 nucleotides: TGCGCCAGCAGCCCGTCGGGACAGGGCACAGATACGCAGTATTTT.